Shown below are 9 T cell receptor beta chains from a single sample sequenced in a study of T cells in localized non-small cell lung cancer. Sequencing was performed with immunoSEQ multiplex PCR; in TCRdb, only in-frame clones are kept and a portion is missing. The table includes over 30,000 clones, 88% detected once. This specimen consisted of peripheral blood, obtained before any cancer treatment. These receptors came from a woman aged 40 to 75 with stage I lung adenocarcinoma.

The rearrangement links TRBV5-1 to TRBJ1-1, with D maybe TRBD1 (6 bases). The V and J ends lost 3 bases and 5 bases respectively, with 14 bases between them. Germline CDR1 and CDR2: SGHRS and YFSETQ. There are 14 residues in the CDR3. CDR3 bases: TGCGCCAGCAGCTCCGGATACCAGGGGACTGAAGCTTTCTTT. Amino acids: CASSSGYQGTEAFF.

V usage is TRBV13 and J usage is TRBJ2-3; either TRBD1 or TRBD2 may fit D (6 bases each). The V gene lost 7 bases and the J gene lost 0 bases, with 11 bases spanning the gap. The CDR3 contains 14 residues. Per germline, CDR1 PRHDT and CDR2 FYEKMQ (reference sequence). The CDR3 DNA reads TGTGCCAGCAACCAGGGGAGGAGCACAGATACGCAGTATTTT. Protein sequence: CASNQGRSTDTQYF.

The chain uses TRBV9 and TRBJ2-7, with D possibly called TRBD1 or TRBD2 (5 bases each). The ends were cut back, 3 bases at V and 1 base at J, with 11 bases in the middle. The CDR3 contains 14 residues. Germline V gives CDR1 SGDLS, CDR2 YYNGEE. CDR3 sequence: CASSGRDGSYEQYF. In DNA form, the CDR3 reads TGTGCCAGCAGCGGTCGGGACGGGTCCTACGAGCAGTACTTC.

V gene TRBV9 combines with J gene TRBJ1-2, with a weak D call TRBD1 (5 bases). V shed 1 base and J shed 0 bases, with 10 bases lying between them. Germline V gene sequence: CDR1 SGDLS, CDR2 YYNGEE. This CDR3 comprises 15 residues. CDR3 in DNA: TGTGCCAGCAGCGTAACCGGGGGTGCTAACTATGGCTACACCTTC. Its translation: CASSVTGGANYGYTF.

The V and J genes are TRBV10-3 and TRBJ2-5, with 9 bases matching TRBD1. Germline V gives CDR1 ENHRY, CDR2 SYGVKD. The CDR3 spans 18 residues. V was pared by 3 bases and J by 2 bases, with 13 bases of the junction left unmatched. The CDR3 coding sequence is TGTGCCATCAGTGAACCCCTTGGGACAGGGAGGGGGCAAGAGACCCAGTACTTC. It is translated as CAISEPLGTGRGQETQYF.

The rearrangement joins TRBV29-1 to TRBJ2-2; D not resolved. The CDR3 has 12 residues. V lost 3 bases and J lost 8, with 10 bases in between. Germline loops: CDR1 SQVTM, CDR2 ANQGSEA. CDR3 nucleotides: TGCAGCGTTGAGTCGGTCTCTGGGGAGCTGTTTTTT. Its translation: CSVESVSGELFF.

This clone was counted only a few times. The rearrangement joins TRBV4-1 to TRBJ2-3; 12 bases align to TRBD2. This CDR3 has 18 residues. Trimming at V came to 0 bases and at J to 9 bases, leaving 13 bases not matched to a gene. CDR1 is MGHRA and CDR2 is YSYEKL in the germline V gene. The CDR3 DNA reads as TGCGCCAGCAGCCAAGACATGTCTGGAGGACTAGCGGGAAAGACGCAGTATTTT. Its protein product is CASSQDMSGGLAGKTQYF.

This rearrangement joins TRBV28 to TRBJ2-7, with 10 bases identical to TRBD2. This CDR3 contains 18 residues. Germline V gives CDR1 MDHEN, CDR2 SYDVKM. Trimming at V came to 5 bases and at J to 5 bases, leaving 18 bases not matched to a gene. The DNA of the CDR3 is TGTGCCAGCAGTCGGTCCCCGAGGGGTAGCGGGAGGTTAAACGAGCAGTACTTC. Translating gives CASSRSPRGSGRLNEQYF.

CDR3 loop: CASSPMSSGVPNEQYF. CDR3 DNA sequence: TGTGCCAGCAGCCCCATGTCCAGCGGAGTACCTAACGAGCAGTACTTC. V is TRBV7-6 and J is TRBJ2-7, with D perhaps matching TRBD2 (5 bases). The germline gives CDR1 SGHVS, CDR2 FNYEAQ. The CDR3 is 16 amino acids. Trimming stripped 5 bases from V and 5 bases from J, with 22 bases between.